What follows are 15 T cell receptor beta chains derived from one specimen sequenced in a study of OX40 agonist ivuxolimab in advanced cancers. The protocol was immunoSEQ multiplex PCR, while the TCRdb copy is restricted to in-frame clones and leaves out a portion. The profile covers 75,000 to 100,000 clones, with approximately 80% appearing a single time and roughly 6% taken by the ten largest. Sequencing was performed on CD4+ or CD8+ T cells sorted from blood, taken in a trial of the OX40 agonist ivuxolimab. The receptors derive from an adult with an advanced solid tumor such as melanoma, head and neck, liver or kidney cancer.

The rearrangement joins TRBV19 to TRBJ2-7, with 13 bases fitting TRBD2. The ends lost 6 bases at V and 4 bases at J; junction bases unmatched: 6. CDR1 LNHDA and CDR2 SQIVND come from the germline V gene (reference sequence). This CDR3 has 15 amino acids. This chain's CDR3 is CASRPTSGRQYEQYF. Written as DNA, the CDR3 is TGTGCCAGTAGACCGACTAGCGGGAGGCAATACGAGCAGTACTTC.

About this clone itself: At the DNA level, this CDR3 is encoded by other sequences in the same sample as well. This chain connects TRBV18 to TRBJ2-7; weak D call: TRBD1 (6 bases). The CDR3 sequence is 12 residues long. Trimming removed 5 bases from V and 3 bases from J, with 8 bases in between. Germline CDR1 KGHSH, CDR2 LQKENI. CDR3 in DNA: TGTGCCAGCTCATTACAGGGCTACGAGCAGTACTTC. Its protein is CASSLQGYEQYF.

The CDR3 is CASSYGSGGRQGYTF. The CDR3 DNA follows: TGTGCCAGCAGTTACGGGTCGGGGGGGCGGCAGGGCTACACCTTC. The V gene is TRBV6-5, the J gene TRBJ1-2, with D possibly being TRBD1 (6 bases). CDR1 MNHEY and CDR2 SVGAGI come from the germline V gene. Between the trimmed V and J ends, which lost 2 bases and 8 bases, there was a span of 18 bases. The CDR3 spans 15 residues.

The J gene is TRBJ2-1, the V gene TRBV5-1, with a tentative D call TRBD1 (5 bases). From germline, CDR1 is SGHRS and CDR2 YFSETQ. The CDR3 runs 16 residues. Trimming left V 2 bases short and J 4 bases short, with 16 bases between. The DNA of the CDR3 is TGCGCCAGCAGCTTTGGTAGGGGCGAACTTTACAATGAGCAGTTCTTC. It codes for CASSFGRGELYNEQFF.

This chain connects TRBV10-1 to TRBJ2-3; TRBD2 matches 11 bases. The germline V gene has CDR1 WNHNN and CDR2 SYGVQD (reference sequence). This CDR3 contains 19 residues. The V segment lost 6 bases and the J segment 0 bases; nucleotides outside the gene matches: 14. The CDR3 DNA follows: TGCGCCAGCAGCCAAACCGGGACTAGCGGCTTAACTAGCACAGATACGCAGTATTTT. As protein: CASSQTGTSGLTSTDTQYF.

This chain's CDR3 is CASHRPGNTDTQYF. DNA of the CDR3: TGTGCCAGCCACCGCCCCGGGAACACAGATACGCAGTATTTT. The V gene is TRBV5-4, the J gene TRBJ2-3; tentative D call: TRBD2 (5 bases). The CDR3 covers 14 residues. Per germline, CDR1 SGHNT and CDR2 YYREEE (reference sequence). V lost 7 bases, J lost 2 bases, and 14 bases lay in between.

The CDR3 sequence is CASSSGGATDTQYF. The CDR3, as DNA: TGTGCCAGCTCCTCCGGGGGGGCCACTGATACGCAGTATTTT. This chain links TRBV2 with TRBJ2-3; 8 bases line up with TRBD2. The CDR3 contains 14 residues. V dropped 8 bases and J dropped 6; count of bases not matched to a gene: 10. Germline CDR1 and CDR2: SNHLY and FYNNEI.

J is TRBJ2-1 and V is TRBV9; 10 bases are a match to TRBD2. CDR1 is SGDLS, CDR2 YYNGEE, per germline. V dropped 3 bases and J dropped 5; count of bases not matched to a gene: 17. This CDR3 is built from 19 residues. The DNA of the CDR3 is TGTGCCAGCAGCGGGGAGGTGTGGTTAGCCGGGACTAGCGACAATGAGCAGTTCTTC. It yields the protein CASSGEVWLAGTSDNEQFF.

V usage is TRBV10-3 and J usage is TRBJ2-3, with 15 bases identical to TRBD2. This CDR3 comprises 17 residues. Germline-derived CDR1 and CDR2 are ENHRY and SYGVKD. V shed 8 bases and J 2 bases; nucleotides not matched to a gene: 8. CDR3 DNA: TGTGCCATCGGAGGCGGGACTAGCGGGGGGAACACAGATACGCAGTATTTT. Protein sequence: CAIGGGTSGGNTDTQYF.

This chain uses TRBV12-5 with TRBJ1-1; no reliable D call. Trimming shortened V by 7 bases and J by 4 bases, and 13 bases separated the two germline ends. Per germline, CDR1 LGHNT and CDR2 FRNRAP. The CDR3 is made up of 13 amino acids. CDR3 protein: CASENGFGTEAFF. In DNA, the CDR3 is TGTGCTAGTGAGAACGGCTTTGGCACTGAAGCTTTCTTT.

The chain uses TRBV7-2 and TRBJ2-2; D not resolved. The germline V gene encodes CDR1 SGHTA and CDR2 FQGNSA. The germline V and J ends were trimmed by 3 bases and 8 bases, with 10 bases remaining between them. CDR3 length: 13 residues. The CDR3: CASSFAPLGELFF. The CDR3 bases are TGTGCCAGCAGCTTCGCTCCCCTGGGGGAGCTGTTTTTT.

The CDR3 spells CASSLSSQGRINEQYF. DNA for the CDR3: TGTGCCAGCAGCCTGAGTAGTCAGGGGCGCATCAACGAGCAGTACTTC. The chain employs TRBV11-2 and TRBJ2-7, with a tentative D call TRBD1 (6 bases). CDR3 size: 16 residues. Germline V gene lookup returns CDR1 SGHAT and CDR2 FQNNGV. Trimming pared 5 bases from V and 5 bases from J, leaving 22 bases between.

This clone has more than one count but fewer than ten. The chain uses TRBV5-6 and TRBJ2-1; 12 positions agree with TRBD1. There are 15 residues in the CDR3. V shed 8 bases and J 1 base; nucleotides not matched to a gene: 4. Germline lookup yields CDR1 SGHDT and CDR2 YYEEEE. The CDR3, as DNA: TGTGCCAGTTGGGGACAGGGGGCTTCCTACAATGAGCAGTTCTTC. Protein: CASWGQGASYNEQFF.

This chain connects TRBV4-1 to TRBJ2-1; 11 bases are a match to TRBD2. Germline loops: CDR1 MGHRA, CDR2 YSYEKL. V lost 0 bases and J lost 8; bases outside the gene matches: 6. The CDR3 length is 16 residues. CDR3 protein: CASSQEATSGIDEQFF. The CDR3 region has the DNA TGCGCCAGCAGCCAAGAAGCGACTAGCGGGATAGATGAGCAGTTCTTC.

The chain has TRBV27 and TRBJ2-7, with 10 bases aligning to TRBD1. Germline CDR1 reads MNHEY; CDR2 reads SMNVEV (reference sequence). J lost 4 bases, V lost 1 base, and 4 bases had no gene match. The CDR3 is made up of 15 amino acids. The chain's CDR3 is CASSLWQDRGYEQYF. The CDR3 nucleotides are TGTGCCAGCAGTTTATGGCAGGACAGGGGGTACGAGCAGTACTTC.